The rows below give T cell receptor beta chains drawn from one sample of a study of T cells in Graves' hyperthyroidism and ophthalmopathy. A single record per CDR3 protein comes from TCRdb applying MiXCR to the multiplex PCR reads. The repertoire holds 530,000 or so distinct CDR3 sequences, with 24% as singletons. Source material: blood. These receptors all stem from a woman aged 25 to 39 with Graves' ophthalmopathy. CDR3s include the opening cysteine and the closing phenylalanine or tryptophan. Each record gives: D gene, clone size, V gene, J gene, CDR3 DNA, CDR3 protein. The D gene is left open where the match is weak. A clone size is listed for some rows: how often the clone was seen (once, few, many), or a class if it is expanded.

d_call: TRBD2; clone_size: -; v_call: TRBV6-1; j_call: TRBJ2-7; cdr3_nt: TGTGCCAGCAGTGATCTAGCGGGAGAGGACGAGCAGTACTTC; cdr3_aa: CASSDLAGEDEQYF
d_call: TRBD2; clone_size: few; v_call: TRBV7-2; j_call: TRBJ2-7; cdr3_nt: TGTGCCAGCAGCCAGGGACTAGCGGGAAACGAGCAGTACTTC; cdr3_aa: CASSQGLAGNEQYF
d_call: -; clone_size: many; v_call: TRBV19; j_call: TRBJ1-1; cdr3_nt: TGTGCCAGTAGAAGGGTCACTGAAGCTTTCTTT; cdr3_aa: CASRRVTEAFF
d_call: -; clone_size: -; v_call: TRBV6-1; j_call: TRBJ2-5; cdr3_nt: TGTGCCAGCAGTGAGACAGCGTACCAAGAGACCCAGTACTTC; cdr3_aa: CASSETAYQETQYF
d_call: -; clone_size: many; v_call: TRBV7-9; j_call: TRBJ2-5; cdr3_nt: TGTGCCAGCAGCTTAGATACCGTAGAGAGAGAGACCCAGTACTTC; cdr3_aa: CASSLDTVERETQYF
d_call: -; clone_size: -; v_call: TRBV6-1; j_call: TRBJ1-2; cdr3_nt: TGTGCCAGCAGTCCACAACATTTGACACAAGGCTACACCTTC; cdr3_aa: CASSPQHLTQGYTF
d_call: -; clone_size: many; v_call: TRBV11-3; j_call: TRBJ1-5; cdr3_nt: TGTGCCAGCAGCCGAGCCCTGGACAGTTATAGCAATCAGCCCCAGCATTTT; cdr3_aa: CASSRALDSYSNQPQHF
d_call: -; clone_size: -; v_call: TRBV28; j_call: TRBJ2-5; cdr3_nt: TGTGCCAGCAGCAAAGTAACACAGGGTTCGAGGGAGACCCAGTACTTC; cdr3_aa: CASSKVTQGSRETQYF
d_call: -; clone_size: -; v_call: TRBV27; j_call: TRBJ1-1; cdr3_nt: TGTGCCAGCAGTTCTTCCGGGACAACTAACACTGAAGCTTTCTTT; cdr3_aa: CASSSSGTTNTEAFF
d_call: -; clone_size: many; v_call: TRBV12-3/TRBV12-4; j_call: TRBJ1-1; cdr3_nt: TGTGCCAGCACCTTAAGCGGGTCTGTGAACACTGAAGCTTTCTTT; cdr3_aa: CASTLSGSVNTEAFF
d_call: TRBD1; clone_size: many; v_call: TRBV20-1; j_call: TRBJ2-7; cdr3_nt: TGCAGTGCTAGGGGATGGGACAGGGTATTTATGGCCTACGAGCAGTACTTC; cdr3_aa: CSARGWDRVFMAYEQYF
d_call: -; clone_size: many; v_call: TRBV5-1; j_call: TRBJ1-5; cdr3_nt: TGCGCCAGCAGCTTGTCGGATGGCCGCAATCAGCCCCAGCATTTT; cdr3_aa: CASSLSDGRNQPQHF
d_call: TRBD1; clone_size: few; v_call: TRBV28; j_call: TRBJ1-5; cdr3_nt: TGTGCCAGCAGTTTATTCCCGACAGGGAGCAATCAGCCCCAGCATTTT; cdr3_aa: CASSLFPTGSNQPQHF
d_call: -; clone_size: few; v_call: TRBV30; j_call: TRBJ1-1; cdr3_nt: TGTGCCTGGAGTGAAGGCGCCAGTATGAACACTGAAGCTTTCTTT; cdr3_aa: CAWSEGASMNTEAFF
d_call: -; clone_size: many; v_call: TRBV6-5; j_call: TRBJ2-5; cdr3_nt: TGTGCCAGCATCCGGCGGGCCCTTGCTGAAGAGACCCAGTACTTC; cdr3_aa: CASIRRALAEETQYF
d_call: -; clone_size: many; v_call: TRBV30; j_call: TRBJ2-7; cdr3_nt: TGTGCCTGGAAACAGACAAATGAGCAGTACTTC; cdr3_aa: CAWKQTNEQYF
d_call: -; clone_size: many; v_call: TRBV7-3; j_call: TRBJ2-2; cdr3_nt: TGTGCCAGCAGCTTACGCCGGGACGGGAACGGCGGGGAGCTGTTTTTT; cdr3_aa: CASSLRRDGNGGELFF
d_call: TRBD1; clone_size: -; v_call: TRBV28; j_call: TRBJ1-1; cdr3_nt: TGTGCCAGCTCTCGAGGGGACAGCATGAACACTGAAGCTTTCTTT; cdr3_aa: CASSRGDSMNTEAFF
d_call: TRBD1; clone_size: -; v_call: TRBV20-1; j_call: TRBJ2-7; cdr3_nt: TGCAGTGCTAACAGGGGGCCCGACGAGCAGTACTTC; cdr3_aa: CSANRGPDEQYF
d_call: -; clone_size: -; v_call: TRBV12-3/TRBV12-4; j_call: TRBJ1-1; cdr3_nt: TGTGCCAGCAGACCCTTCGCCGGAGACACTGAAGCTTTCTTT; cdr3_aa: CASRPFAGDTEAFF
d_call: TRBD1; clone_size: many; v_call: TRBV6-1; j_call: TRBJ1-2; cdr3_nt: TGTGCCAGCAGGCTACAGGGGATTGACTATGGCTACACCTTC; cdr3_aa: CASRLQGIDYGYTF
d_call: -; clone_size: many; v_call: TRBV7-2; j_call: TRBJ2-2; cdr3_nt: TGTGCCAGCAGCTTAGTTGGGGAGGTCGGGGAGCTGTTTTTT; cdr3_aa: CASSLVGEVGELFF
d_call: -; clone_size: -; v_call: TRBV7-8; j_call: TRBJ1-6; cdr3_nt: TGTGCCAGCAGCTTACTGATGCAGGCCTGGGGTTCACCCCTCCACTTT; cdr3_aa: CASSLLMQAWGSPLHF
d_call: -; clone_size: many; v_call: TRBV19; j_call: TRBJ2-5; cdr3_nt: TGTGCCAGTAGCTCACTACAGGGTCCAGAGACCCAGTACTTC; cdr3_aa: CASSSLQGPETQYF
d_call: -; clone_size: many; v_call: TRBV20-1; j_call: TRBJ2-7; cdr3_nt: TGCAGTGCTAGTTTAGCTTCCTACGAGCAGTACTTC; cdr3_aa: CSASLASYEQYF
d_call: -; clone_size: many; v_call: TRBV7-2; j_call: TRBJ1-2; cdr3_nt: TGTGCCAGCAGCTCACGGATGGATGGCTACACCTTC; cdr3_aa: CASSSRMDGYTF
d_call: TRBD1; clone_size: -; v_call: TRBV20-1; j_call: TRBJ1-1; cdr3_nt: TGCAGTGCTAGAGATGACAGGGTATGGGGGAACACTGAAGCTTTCTTT; cdr3_aa: CSARDDRVWGNTEAFF
d_call: TRBD2; clone_size: many; v_call: TRBV30; j_call: TRBJ2-7; cdr3_nt: TGTGCCTGGACCCCCCGCGGGCGGGGGGAGACCTACGAGCAGTACTTC; cdr3_aa: CAWTPRGRGETYEQYF
d_call: -; clone_size: many; v_call: TRBV12-3/TRBV12-4; j_call: TRBJ1-1; cdr3_nt: TGTGCCAGCAGGCCCCGGGGGCTGGCTGAAGCTTTCTTT; cdr3_aa: CASRPRGLAEAFF
d_call: TRBD2; clone_size: many; v_call: TRBV7-2; j_call: TRBJ2-7; cdr3_nt: TGTGCCAGCAGCTCTATAGCGGGGGGGCCGAGGGAGCAGTACTTC; cdr3_aa: CASSSIAGGPREQYF
d_call: -; clone_size: -; v_call: TRBV27; j_call: TRBJ2-2; cdr3_nt: TGTGCCAGCAGTTTGATAGGGGGGGACGGGGAGCTGTTTTTT; cdr3_aa: CASSLIGGDGELFF
d_call: -; clone_size: -; v_call: TRBV6-2/TRBV6-3; j_call: TRBJ2-7; cdr3_nt: TGTGCCAGCAGCCAGCCGGAGCTCTACGAGCAGTACTTC; cdr3_aa: CASSQPELYEQYF
d_call: -; clone_size: many; v_call: TRBV7-2; j_call: TRBJ2-7; cdr3_nt: TGTGCCAGCAGCCCAGACCTTTCCTACGAGCAGTACTTC; cdr3_aa: CASSPDLSYEQYF
d_call: -; clone_size: -; v_call: TRBV20-1; j_call: TRBJ2-7; cdr3_nt: TGCAGTGCCCAACGCGGGAACCCCGGGTCCTACGAGCAGTACTTC; cdr3_aa: CSAQRGNPGSYEQYF
d_call: -; clone_size: many; v_call: TRBV12-3/TRBV12-4; j_call: TRBJ2-7; cdr3_nt: TGTGCCAGCAGTCCAACGGGACCGGGGTACGAGCAGTACTTC; cdr3_aa: CASSPTGPGYEQYF
d_call: -; clone_size: -; v_call: TRBV7-9; j_call: TRBJ2-7; cdr3_nt: TGTGCCAGCAGCGTCGACGGAACCTACGAGCAGTGCTTC; cdr3_aa: CASSVDGTYEQCF
d_call: -; clone_size: -; v_call: TRBV11-2; j_call: TRBJ2-5; cdr3_nt: TGTGCCAGCAGCTTAGATCCTTTTTTTCGGGACAAGCGAGTCGAGACCCAGTACTTC; cdr3_aa: CASSLDPFFRDKRVETQYF
d_call: -; clone_size: many; v_call: TRBV4-1; j_call: TRBJ1-2; cdr3_nt: TGCGCCAGCAGCCAAGATCTGGACAGTGCCTACTACACCTTC; cdr3_aa: CASSQDLDSAYYTF
d_call: -; clone_size: many; v_call: TRBV6-2/TRBV6-3; j_call: TRBJ1-3; cdr3_nt: TGTGCCAGCAGTTACACGACACCCCAGAGCTACTCTGGAAACACCATATATTTT; cdr3_aa: CASSYTTPQSYSGNTIYF
d_call: -; clone_size: -; v_call: TRBV29-1; j_call: TRBJ1-1; cdr3_nt: TGCAGCGTTGAAGATGTGAACAGGGTTGGCTCAATGAACACTGAAGCTTTCTTT; cdr3_aa: CSVEDVNRVGSMNTEAFF
d_call: -; clone_size: -; v_call: TRBV5-5; j_call: TRBJ1-5; cdr3_nt: TGTGCCAGCAGCTTGGACAACGATAGCAATCAGCCCCAGCATTTT; cdr3_aa: CASSLDNDSNQPQHF
d_call: -; clone_size: many; v_call: TRBV5-1; j_call: TRBJ1-1; cdr3_nt: TGCGCCAGCAGCTTGGGGGGGGACACCGGGGAAGCTTTCTTT; cdr3_aa: CASSLGGDTGEAFF
d_call: -; clone_size: many; v_call: TRBV6-2/TRBV6-3; j_call: TRBJ1-2; cdr3_nt: TGTGCCAGCAAAATTGGCAGGGCCTATGGCTACACCTTC; cdr3_aa: CASKIGRAYGYTF
d_call: -; clone_size: -; v_call: TRBV20-1; j_call: TRBJ1-5; cdr3_nt: TGCAGTGCTACGTCAGGCAATAGCAATCAGCCCCAGCATTTT; cdr3_aa: CSATSGNSNQPQHF
d_call: TRBD1; clone_size: many; v_call: TRBV24-1; j_call: TRBJ2-2; cdr3_nt: TGTGCCACCAGTGATTACGGGACAGGGGACGCCGGGGAGCTGTTTTTT; cdr3_aa: CATSDYGTGDAGELFF
d_call: -; clone_size: few; v_call: TRBV11-2; j_call: TRBJ2-5; cdr3_nt: TGTGCCAGCAGCTTAGATGCGGCCCCAAGGGCCCAGTACTTC; cdr3_aa: CASSLDAAPRAQYF
d_call: -; clone_size: many; v_call: TRBV6-5; j_call: TRBJ1-2; cdr3_nt: TGTGCCAGCTATTTGGGGGTCGTGGGAGATGGCTACACCTTC; cdr3_aa: CASYLGVVGDGYTF
d_call: TRBD2; clone_size: many; v_call: TRBV28; j_call: TRBJ2-7; cdr3_nt: TGTGCCAGCAGTTTTTTAGCGGGGGACACCTACGAGCAGTACTTC; cdr3_aa: CASSFLAGDTYEQYF